This T cell receptor (beta chain) appears in the sequencing data of a study of cytomegalovirus exposure and HLA in healthy donors. Study results and limitations: Fewer N-insertions than the 666-donor mean were reportedly shown by an Asian-associated ancestry cluster in a later analysis. Reported performance of the classifier showed diagnosis of cytomegalovirus status with high specificity and sensitivity. Association with HLA alleles at 0.05 false discovery rate was found for roughly 17,000 TCR beta sequences in a later analysis. TCR beta V- and J-gene trimming was later associated with a missense DCLRE1C variant.

This clone appeared a few times. Its target is not known. V shed 2 bases, J shed 3 bases, and the junction held 3 bases outside the gene matches. The CDR3 runs 15 residues. Looked up from germline, CDR1 is MRHNA and CDR2 is SNTAGT. The PCR had 60 Vbeta and 13 Jbeta primers. Measured with immunoSEQ multiplex PCR; TCRdb has only the in-frame clones, and not every one. The sample yields approximately 40,000 clones, about 80% seen once. The rearrangement uses TRBV6-4 and TRBJ2-3, with 9 bases aligning to TRBD2. The sequenced sample consisted of PBMCs. This receptor was obtained from a woman aged 18-29 years in good health and CMV-seropositive. In DNA, the CDR3 is TGTGCCAGCAGTGACGATAGCGGGGGTACAGATACGCAGTATTTT. As protein: CASSDDSGGTDTQYF.